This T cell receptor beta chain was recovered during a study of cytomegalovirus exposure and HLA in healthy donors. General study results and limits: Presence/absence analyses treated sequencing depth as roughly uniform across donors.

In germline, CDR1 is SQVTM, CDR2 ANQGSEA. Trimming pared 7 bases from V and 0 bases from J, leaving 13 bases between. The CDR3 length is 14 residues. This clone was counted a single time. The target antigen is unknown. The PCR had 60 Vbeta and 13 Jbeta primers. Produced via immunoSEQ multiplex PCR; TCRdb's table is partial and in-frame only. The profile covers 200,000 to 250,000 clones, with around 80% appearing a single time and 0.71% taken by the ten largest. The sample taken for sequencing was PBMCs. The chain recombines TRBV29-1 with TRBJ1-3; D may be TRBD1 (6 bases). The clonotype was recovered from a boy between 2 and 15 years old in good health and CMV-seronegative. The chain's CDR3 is CSGRGGASGNTIYF. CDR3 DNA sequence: TGCAGCGGGCGAGGGGGGGCCTCTGGAAACACCATATATTTT.